These T cell receptor beta chains were read from a single sample in a study of blood T cell repertoires in COVID-19. The table came from immunoSEQ multiplex PCR; TCRdb's copy has only in-frame clones and leaves some out. The table lists some 68,000 clones, over 75% of them singletons. Sequenced input: peripheral blood. Receptors originate from a man in his forties or fifties with acute or convalescent COVID-19. The CDR3 runs from the conserved cysteine through the conserved F or W. D genes are given only for firm matches. Not all rows give a size; the values are once, few, many and, for expanded clones, a class.

j_call: TRBJ2-3; v_call: TRBV6-6; clone_size: NA; cdr3_length: 12; d_call: NA; cdr3_aa: CATRVGPDTQYF; cdr3_nt: TGTGCCACGAGGGTTGGTCCAGATACGCAGTATTTT
j_call: TRBJ2-1; v_call: TRBV27; clone_size: few; cdr3_length: 14; d_call: NA; cdr3_aa: CASSLSLGYNEQFF; cdr3_nt: TGTGCCAGCAGTTTGTCGCTCGGCTACAATGAGCAGTTCTTC
j_call: TRBJ2-2; v_call: TRBV7-9; clone_size: NA; cdr3_length: 15; d_call: TRBD1; cdr3_aa: CASSPQGAGTGELFF; cdr3_nt: TGTGCCAGCAGCCCACAGGGGGCTGGTACCGGGGAGCTGTTTTTT
j_call: TRBJ2-7; v_call: TRBV14; clone_size: NA; cdr3_length: 13; d_call: TRBD1; cdr3_aa: CASSPSPRTGLYF; cdr3_nt: TGTGCCAGCAGCCCCAGCCCCCGGACAGGGCTGTACTTC
j_call: TRBJ1-6; v_call: TRBV3-1/TRBV3-2; clone_size: NA; cdr3_length: 16; d_call: NA; cdr3_aa: CASSQSPGHFYSPLHF; cdr3_nt: TGTGCCAGCAGCCAATCACCGGGACATTTTTATTCACCCCTCCACTTT
j_call: TRBJ2-1; v_call: TRBV18; clone_size: NA; cdr3_length: 13; d_call: NA; cdr3_aa: CASSPSEIREQFF; cdr3_nt: TGTGCCAGCTCACCCTCCGAGATTCGAGAGCAGTTCTTC
j_call: TRBJ2-5; v_call: TRBV4-3; clone_size: NA; cdr3_length: 15; d_call: NA; cdr3_aa: CASSQDQGGPETQYF; cdr3_nt: TGCGCCAGCAGCCAAGATCAAGGCGGTCCGGAGACCCAGTACTTC
j_call: TRBJ2-1; v_call: TRBV2; clone_size: NA; cdr3_length: 15; d_call: NA; cdr3_aa: CASREGTESYNEQFF; cdr3_nt: TGTGCCAGCAGGGAAGGGACTGAGTCCTACAATGAGCAGTTCTTC
j_call: TRBJ2-3; v_call: TRBV5-4; clone_size: NA; cdr3_length: 16; d_call: TRBD2; cdr3_aa: CASSSKLAASTNTQYF; cdr3_nt: TGTGCCAGCAGCTCGAAACTAGCGGCTAGCACAAATACGCAGTATTTT
j_call: TRBJ2-7; v_call: TRBV6-5; clone_size: NA; cdr3_length: 15; d_call: TRBD1; cdr3_aa: CASSHLGTVAYEQYF; cdr3_nt: TGTGCCAGCAGTCACCTCGGGACAGTTGCCTACGAGCAGTACTTC
j_call: TRBJ2-7; v_call: TRBV30; clone_size: NA; cdr3_length: 11; d_call: NA; cdr3_aa: CAWSWRYEQYF; cdr3_nt: TGTGCCTGGTCGTGGCGGTACGAGCAGTACTTC
j_call: TRBJ2-3; v_call: TRBV9; clone_size: NA; cdr3_length: 13; d_call: NA; cdr3_aa: CASSDRAGNTQYF; cdr3_nt: TGTGCCAGCAGCGACCGCGCGGGAAATACGCAGTATTTT
j_call: TRBJ2-1; v_call: TRBV7-2; clone_size: NA; cdr3_length: 16; d_call: TRBD2; cdr3_aa: CASSYSGTNSYNEQFF; cdr3_nt: TGTGCCAGCAGCTACAGCGGGACTAACAGCTACAATGAGCAGTTCTTC
j_call: TRBJ1-2; v_call: TRBV19; clone_size: NA; cdr3_length: 12; d_call: TRBD1; cdr3_aa: CASGTGNYGYTF; cdr3_nt: TGTGCCAGTGGGACAGGGAACTATGGCTACACCTTC
j_call: TRBJ2-3; v_call: TRBV7-5; clone_size: NA; cdr3_length: 16; d_call: NA; cdr3_aa: CARSLLAGGYTDTQYF; cdr3_nt: TGTGCCAGAAGCTTACTAGCGGGAGGCTACACAGATACGCAGTATTTT
j_call: TRBJ1-3; v_call: TRBV12-1; clone_size: few; cdr3_length: 16; d_call: NA; cdr3_aa: CASQLLGKSGGNTIYF; cdr3_nt: TGTGCCAGCCAACTCCTGGGAAAATCGGGAGGAAACACCATATATTTT
j_call: TRBJ2-7; v_call: TRBV28; clone_size: NA; cdr3_length: 12; d_call: NA; cdr3_aa: CASSLLAAEQYF; cdr3_nt: TGTGCCAGCAGTTTATTGGCGGCCGAGCAGTACTTC
j_call: TRBJ2-1; v_call: TRBV6-2/TRBV6-3; clone_size: NA; cdr3_length: 12; d_call: NA; cdr3_aa: CASSWRGNEQFF; cdr3_nt: TGTGCCAGCAGTTGGAGGGGCAATGAGCAGTTCTTC
j_call: TRBJ2-3; v_call: TRBV4-3; clone_size: NA; cdr3_length: 15; d_call: TRBD2; cdr3_aa: CASSQDRLATDTQYF; cdr3_nt: TGCGCCAGCAGCCAAGACAGACTAGCAACAGATACGCAGTATTTT
j_call: TRBJ1-2; v_call: TRBV7-9; clone_size: NA; cdr3_length: 14; d_call: TRBD1; cdr3_aa: CASSSQGGNYGYTF; cdr3_nt: TGTGCCAGCAGCTCCCAGGGGGGTAACTATGGCTACACCTTC
j_call: TRBJ1-5; v_call: TRBV3-1/TRBV3-2; clone_size: NA; cdr3_length: 13; d_call: TRBD1; cdr3_aa: CASSSDRFQPQHF; cdr3_nt: TGTGCCAGCAGCTCGGACAGGTTTCAGCCCCAGCATTTT
j_call: TRBJ1-2; v_call: TRBV6-5; clone_size: once; cdr3_length: 14; d_call: NA; cdr3_aa: CASSYSRTDYGYTF; cdr3_nt: TGTGCCAGCAGTTACTCTCGGACAGACTATGGCTACACCTTC
j_call: TRBJ2-1; v_call: TRBV9; clone_size: NA; cdr3_length: 15; d_call: TRBD1; cdr3_aa: CASSVDTGQLNEQFF; cdr3_nt: TGTGCCAGCAGCGTTGACACGGGACAGCTCAATGAGCAGTTCTTC
j_call: TRBJ2-2; v_call: TRBV18; clone_size: NA; cdr3_length: 16; d_call: TRBD1; cdr3_aa: CASSLTGDTATGELFF; cdr3_nt: TGTGCCAGCTCACTTACAGGGGACACCGCCACCGGGGAGCTGTTTTTT
j_call: TRBJ1-4; v_call: TRBV3-1/TRBV3-2; clone_size: NA; cdr3_length: 12; d_call: TRBD1; cdr3_aa: CASSQGTGSLFF; cdr3_nt: TGTGCCAGCAGCCAAGGGACAGGGAGTCTGTTTTTT
j_call: TRBJ1-6; v_call: TRBV18; clone_size: NA; cdr3_length: 15; d_call: TRBD1; cdr3_aa: CASSPPQGAGSPLHF; cdr3_nt: TGTGCCAGCTCACCCCCCCAGGGGGCGGGATCACCCCTCCACTTT
j_call: TRBJ2-3; v_call: TRBV24-1; clone_size: NA; cdr3_length: 15; d_call: TRBD1; cdr3_aa: CATSGRDRGTDTQYF; cdr3_nt: TGTGCCACCAGTGGGAGGGACAGGGGCACAGATACGCAGTATTTT
j_call: TRBJ2-7; v_call: TRBV6-5; clone_size: NA; cdr3_length: 14; d_call: TRBD2; cdr3_aa: CASRLSGRASEQYF; cdr3_nt: TGTGCCAGCAGGCTTAGCGGGAGGGCCTCTGAGCAGTACTTC
j_call: TRBJ2-7; v_call: TRBV5-6; clone_size: once; cdr3_length: 16; d_call: TRBD2; cdr3_aa: CASSFGLAGLTYEQYF; cdr3_nt: TGTGCCAGCAGCTTCGGACTAGCGGGACTCACCTACGAGCAGTACTTC
j_call: TRBJ2-1; v_call: TRBV7-2; clone_size: NA; cdr3_length: 13; d_call: NA; cdr3_aa: CASSQDKPNEQFF; cdr3_nt: TGTGCCAGCAGCCAGGACAAACCCAATGAGCAGTTCTTC
j_call: TRBJ1-5; v_call: TRBV2; clone_size: once; cdr3_length: 13; d_call: TRBD1; cdr3_aa: CASAEGAEQPQHF; cdr3_nt: TGTGCCAGCGCTGAGGGGGCAGAGCAGCCCCAGCATTTT
j_call: TRBJ2-1; v_call: TRBV7-9; clone_size: once; cdr3_length: 14; d_call: NA; cdr3_aa: CASQGAGPYNEQFF; cdr3_nt: TGTGCCAGCCAAGGGGCGGGACCCTACAATGAGCAGTTCTTC
j_call: TRBJ2-1; v_call: TRBV5-1; clone_size: once; cdr3_length: 16; d_call: TRBD1; cdr3_aa: CASRKDREAFNNEQFF; cdr3_nt: TGCGCCAGCAGAAAGGACAGGGAGGCCTTTAACAATGAGCAGTTCTTC
j_call: TRBJ2-7; v_call: TRBV7-9; clone_size: NA; cdr3_length: 17; d_call: TRBD2; cdr3_aa: CASSLARGLAGVDEQYF; cdr3_nt: TGTGCCAGCAGCTTAGCGCGTGGACTAGCGGGAGTGGACGAGCAGTACTTC
j_call: TRBJ1-4; v_call: TRBV18; clone_size: NA; cdr3_length: 15; d_call: NA; cdr3_aa: CASSPPRATNEKLFF; cdr3_nt: TGTGCCAGCTCACCACCTCGAGCAACTAATGAAAAACTGTTTTTT
j_call: TRBJ1-5; v_call: TRBV7-9; clone_size: few; cdr3_length: 16; d_call: NA; cdr3_aa: CASSLETGVGNQPQHF; cdr3_nt: TGTGCCAGCAGCTTAGAAACCGGGGTGGGCAATCAGCCCCAGCATTTT
j_call: TRBJ1-3; v_call: TRBV18; clone_size: once; cdr3_length: 16; d_call: TRBD1; cdr3_aa: CASSRGTADSGNTIYF; cdr3_nt: TGTGCCAGCTCACGAGGGACAGCGGACTCTGGAAACACCATATATTTT
j_call: TRBJ1-6; v_call: TRBV5-5; clone_size: NA; cdr3_length: 16; d_call: TRBD1; cdr3_aa: CASSLGPGGQNSPLHF; cdr3_nt: TGTGCCAGCAGCTTGGGTCCAGGGGGCCAAAATTCACCCCTCCACTTT
j_call: TRBJ1-2; v_call: TRBV15; clone_size: NA; cdr3_length: 14; d_call: NA; cdr3_aa: CATSRGGQVYGYTF; cdr3_nt: TGTGCCACCAGCAGAGGGGGGCAGGTGTATGGCTACACCTTC
j_call: TRBJ1-1; v_call: TRBV28; clone_size: NA; cdr3_length: 14; d_call: TRBD1; cdr3_aa: CASRSGQGNTEAFF; cdr3_nt: TGTGCCAGCAGATCGGGACAGGGGAACACTGAAGCTTTCTTT
j_call: TRBJ1-2; v_call: TRBV11-2; clone_size: NA; cdr3_length: 14; d_call: TRBD1; cdr3_aa: CASSALRQGNGYTF; cdr3_nt: TGTGCCAGCAGCGCACTGAGACAGGGAAATGGCTACACCTTC